These T cell receptor beta chains were read from a single sample in a study of radiotherapy plus CTLA-4 blockade in lung cancer. The table came from immunoSEQ multiplex PCR; TCRdb's copy has only in-frame clones and leaves some out. The sample lists 40,000 to 50,000 clones, 75% to 85% seen once, with roughly 3.4% in the top ten. The sample here was peripheral blood, taken from a patient treated with radiotherapy plus ipilimumab. Source of these receptors: a human donor with non-small cell lung cancer who had stable disease on radiotherapy plus ipilimumab. Each CDR3 is given with its conserved first and last residue. The D gene is left open where the match is weak. Only part of the rows carry a size: once, few, many, or a class if the clone is expanded.

>TRBV4-3|.|TRBJ2-2|.
CASSQGPGTGELFF
TGCGCCAGCAGCCAAGGTCCGGGCACCGGGGAGCTGTTTTTT
>TRBV7-9|.|TRBJ1-2|.
CASSLVGSGDDYTF
TGTGCCAGCAGCTTAGTCGGGTCAGGGGATGACTACACCTTC
>TRBV27|.|TRBJ1-1|.
CASRGQISEAFF
TGTGCCAGCAGAGGACAGATCTCTGAAGCTTTCTTT
>TRBV7-6|TRBD2|TRBJ2-3|once
CASSLTSTSGRGPGTDTQYF
TGTGCTAGCAGCTTAACTTCCACTAGCGGGAGGGGTCCCGGCACAGATACGCAGTATTTT
>TRBV15|.|TRBJ1-3|.
CATSPPGQRGSGNTIYF
TGTGCCACCAGCCCTCCCGGACAGAGGGGATCTGGAAACACCATATATTTT
>TRBV4-1|TRBD2|TRBJ2-5|.
CASTFGLADQETQYF
TGCGCCAGCACCTTCGGACTAGCGGACCAAGAGACCCAGTACTTC
>TRBV6-1|.|TRBJ2-5|.
CASSEVGGTPGETQYF
TGTGCCAGCAGTGAAGTCGGCGGGACCCCAGGGGAGACCCAGTACTTC
>TRBV5-1|.|TRBJ2-3|.
CASSLRSTREPDTQYF
TGCGCCAGCAGCTTAAGGTCCACCCGGGAACCAGATACGCAGTATTTT
>TRBV28|TRBD1|TRBJ1-2|.
CASSRTPYRTGRGHGYTF
TGTGCCAGCAGTCGGACCCCTTATCGGACAGGGAGAGGGCATGGCTACACCTTC
>TRBV7-9|TRBD2|TRBJ2-1|.
CASSGTSRNEQFF
TGTGCCAGCTCCGGGACTAGTCGTAATGAGCAGTTCTTC
>TRBV28|TRBD1|TRBJ2-7|.
CASRRGQGGYEQYF
TGTGCCAGCAGGAGAGGACAGGGGGGATACGAGCAGTACTTC
>TRBV7-3|TRBD2|TRBJ2-7|.
CASSPSGINEQYF
TGTGCCAGCAGCCCCAGCGGGATCAACGAGCAGTACTTC
>TRBV7-2|.|TRBJ2-7|few
CASKGWGSRGTLYEQYF
TGTGCCAGCAAAGGATGGGGCAGCCGAGGAACACTCTACGAGCAGTACTTC
>TRBV27|TRBD1|TRBJ1-1|once
CASSAFRTGMNTEAFF
TGTGCCAGCAGTGCATTTCGGACAGGGATGAACACTGAAGCTTTCTTT
>TRBV4-2|.|TRBJ2-2|few
CASSQASSANTGELFF
TGTGCCAGCAGCCAAGCGAGCAGCGCGAACACCGGGGAGCTGTTTTTT
>TRBV5-1|.|TRBJ1-1|.
CASSPSMNTEAFF
TGCGCCAGCAGCCCTAGCATGAACACTGAAGCTTTCTTT
>TRBV7-8|.|TRBJ2-1|.
CASSLGVAGNNEQFF
TGTGCCAGCAGCTTAGGAGTCGCGGGAAACAATGAGCAGTTCTTC
>TRBV2|TRBD1|TRBJ2-5|few
CASDSQGAVETQYF
TGTGCCAGCGATTCCCAGGGGGCTGTGGAGACCCAGTACTTC
>TRBV2|TRBD2|TRBJ2-4|.
CASSDVGLADKNIQYF
TGTGCCAGCAGTGATGTGGGACTAGCTGATAAAAACATTCAGTACTTC
>TRBV27|TRBD1|TRBJ2-7|.
CASSPTAGTGGYEQYF
TGTGCCAGCAGCCCGACCGCCGGGACAGGGGGCTACGAGCAGTACTTC
>TRBV11-3|.|TRBJ2-7|.
CASSLTGDPYYEQYF
TGTGCCAGCAGCTTAACGGGGGACCCTTACTACGAGCAGTACTTC
>TRBV5-1|.|TRBJ2-5|.
CASSLGGGGGQETQYF
TGCGCCAGCAGCTTGGGTGGAGGGGGAGGGCAAGAGACCCAGTACTTC
>TRBV6-1|TRBD1|TRBJ1-1|.
CASSEDRANTEAFF
TGTGCCAGCAGCGAAGACAGGGCGAACACTGAAGCTTTCTTT
>TRBV7-9|TRBD1|TRBJ2-7|.
CASSYPRNRGLPYEQYF
TGTGCCAGCAGTTATCCCCGAAACAGGGGTCTCCCCTACGAGCAGTACTTC
>TRBV28|.|TRBJ2-3|.
CASSARGTRTDTQYF
TGTGCCAGCAGTGCACGCGGGACTCGCACAGATACGCAGTATTTT
>TRBV5-1|.|TRBJ2-1|.
CASSLALDYNEQFF
TGCGCCAGCAGCTTGGCCTTAGACTACAATGAGCAGTTCTTC
>TRBV29-1|.|TRBJ2-3|.
CSVTGGLTDTQYF
TGCAGCGTGACGGGGGGCCTCACAGATACGCAGTATTTT
>TRBV28|.|TRBJ2-1|.
CATHGRNEQFF
TGTGCCACCCATGGGAGGAATGAGCAGTTCTTC
>TRBV28|TRBD1|TRBJ2-3|.
CASSEQGASDTQYF
TGTGCCAGCAGTGAACAGGGGGCTTCAGATACGCAGTATTTT
>TRBV6-6|TRBD1|TRBJ2-7|few
CASSYGQGAEYEQYF
TGTGCCAGCAGTTACGGTCAGGGGGCGGAATACGAGCAGTACTTC
>TRBV28|.|TRBJ1-1|.
CASSSGQLRLRASTEAFF
TGTGCCAGCAGTTCTGGACAGCTAAGGTTAAGGGCTAGCACTGAAGCTTTCTTT
>TRBV9|TRBD2|TRBJ2-1|.
CASSVVSGRGAISEQFF
TGTGCCAGCAGCGTAGTAAGCGGGAGGGGGGCAATCAGTGAGCAGTTCTTC
>TRBV7-2|TRBD1|TRBJ1-2|.
CATTRQGKPYGYTF
TGTGCCACCACTCGACAGGGAAAGCCCTATGGCTACACCTTC
>TRBV19|.|TRBJ1-5|few
CASTPGGFQPQHF
TGTGCCAGTACCCCGGGAGGTTTTCAGCCCCAGCATTTT
>TRBV6-5|.|TRBJ2-7|once
CASSYSPTASYEQYF
TGTGCCAGCAGTTACTCACCGACAGCCTCCTACGAGCAGTACTTC
>TRBV7-9|.|TRBJ1-5|.
CASSADSLNQPQHF
TGTGCCAGCAGCGCCGACAGTTTAAATCAGCCCCAGCATTTT
>TRBV4-3|.|TRBJ1-4|.
CASSPGSHGKLFF
TGCGCCAGCAGCCCCGGGTCGCATGGAAAACTGTTTTTT
>TRBV19|TRBD1|TRBJ1-1|few
CASTPDREVPEAFF
TGTGCCAGTACACCAGACAGGGAGGTCCCTGAAGCTTTCTTT
>TRBV4-3|TRBD1|TRBJ2-7|.
CASSRAGGYEQYF
TGCGCCAGCAGCCGGGCAGGGGGATACGAGCAGTACTTC
>TRBV4-3|TRBD2|TRBJ2-2|.
CASSQDFVLAGVPGELFF
TGCGCCAGCAGCCAAGATTTCGTCCTAGCGGGAGTGCCCGGGGAGCTGTTTTTT
>TRBV5-3|.|TRBJ1-1|.
CARSGDPFRMNTEAFF
TGTGCCAGAAGCGGAGACCCTTTCCGGATGAACACTGAAGCTTTCTTT
>TRBV28|TRBD1|TRBJ1-5|.
CASNPEGAIQPQHF
TGTGCCAGCAACCCTGAGGGGGCAATTCAGCCCCAGCATTTT
>TRBV2|.|TRBJ2-7|.
CASSERAGEQYF
TGTGCCAGCAGTGAGAGGGCAGGCGAGCAGTACTTC
>TRBV28|TRBD1|TRBJ2-7|.
CASSSGRTGVHEQYF
TGTGCCAGCAGTTCTGGACGGACAGGGGTCCACGAGCAGTACTTC
>TRBV7-9|TRBD1|TRBJ1-1|.
CASSLERGRRNGAFF
TGTGCCAGCAGCTTAGAAAGGGGGCGCCGGAATGGAGCTTTCTTT
>TRBV7-3|.|TRBJ2-1|.
CASSPLVSLAYNEQFF
TGTGCCAGCAGCCCTCTCGTGAGCCTCGCTTACAATGAGCAGTTCTTC
>TRBV7-9|.|TRBJ1-4|few
CASSLSSGWSEKLFF
TGTGCCAGCAGCTTATCTTCTGGCTGGTCTGAAAAACTGTTTTTT
>TRBV10-3|.|TRBJ1-2|few
CAISESILRVLGYTF
TGTGCCATCAGTGAGTCGATTCTCCGGGTTTTAGGCTACACCTTC